The clone carrying this T cell receptor beta chain was seen a few times. The antigen is undetermined. The TCR beta CDR3 regions underwent amplification using RNA transcripts as the source. The primer set for the first-round RT-PCR of the TCR CDR3 was HTBI. TCRdb reprocessed the multiplex PCR reads with MiXCR, giving one entry per CDR3 protein. The sample consists of about 290,000 distinct CDR3 sequences, 16% of them appearing once. The CDR3 is 16 residues long. Per the germline V gene, CDR1 is SEHNR and CDR2 is FQNEAQ (reference sequence). The V segment lost 5 bases and the J segment 4 bases; nucleotides outside the gene matches: 8. The data stem from a study of T cells in Graves' hyperthyroidism and ophthalmopathy. Study-level findings and limits: In validation, the model predicted ophthalmopathy. These predictions came a median approximately 6.5 months before onset.

Patients with uncontrolled infections, other autoimmune diseases, pregnancy or lactation were excluded. This TCR derives from a man between 25 and 39 years old with Graves' hyperthyroidism. V and J are TRBV7-9 and TRBJ2-2; TRBD1 matches at 9 bases. The material sequenced was blood. CDR3 coding DNA: TGTGCCAGCAGCACCCGGACAGGGGTAGTCACCGGGGAGCTGTTTTTT. Amino acid sequence: CASSTRTGVVTGELFF.